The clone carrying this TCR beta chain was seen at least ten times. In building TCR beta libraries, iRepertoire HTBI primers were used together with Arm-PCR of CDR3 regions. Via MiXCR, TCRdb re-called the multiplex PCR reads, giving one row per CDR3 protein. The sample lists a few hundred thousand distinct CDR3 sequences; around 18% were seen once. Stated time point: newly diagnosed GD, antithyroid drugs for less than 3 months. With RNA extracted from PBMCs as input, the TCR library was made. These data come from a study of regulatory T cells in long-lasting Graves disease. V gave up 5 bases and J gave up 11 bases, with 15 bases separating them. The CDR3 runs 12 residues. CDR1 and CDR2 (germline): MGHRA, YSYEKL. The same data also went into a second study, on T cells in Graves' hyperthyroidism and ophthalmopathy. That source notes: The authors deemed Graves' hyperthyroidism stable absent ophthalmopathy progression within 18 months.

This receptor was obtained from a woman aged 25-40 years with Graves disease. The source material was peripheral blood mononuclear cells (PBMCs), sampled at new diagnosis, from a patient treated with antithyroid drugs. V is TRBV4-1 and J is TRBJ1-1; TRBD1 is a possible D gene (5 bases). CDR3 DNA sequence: TGCGCCAGCAGCGCGTTGGGGGGACGGGCTTTCTTT. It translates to CASSALGGRAFF.